This TCR beta chain came from a study of vaccination and CD4 T cells after COVID-19. For the study at large: All convalescent patients were nasal swab PCR positive for SARS-CoV-2; 9 or 10 had mild and one severe disease. Overall study findings and caveats: The rise in median SARS-CoV-2-reactive clonotypes, from around 20 to 38, was not significant.

Treatment in this sample: approximately 9-day PBMC culture with coronavirus spike peptide pools or control peptides (ViraFEST assay). Germline-derived CDR1 and CDR2 are MDHEN and SYDVKM. Deletions cut 6 bases from V and 4 bases from J, with 19 bases between. This CDR3 is built from 16 residues. To note about this clonotype: As yet, its antigen is unknown.

Once obtained from cultured CD4+ T cells, the DNA was sequenced using the Oncomine TCR Beta short-read assay. Using its own MiXCR run on the PCR reads, TCRdb lists one record per CDR3 protein. The table lists approximately 25,000 distinct CDR3 sequences, about 52% of them singletons, with 6.1% in the top ten. This receptor was taken from a human donor who had recovered from COVID-19. Sequencing was performed on CD4+ T cells from blood, cultured in vitro. The rearrangement uses TRBV28 and TRBJ1-3; a weak D match, TRBD1 (5 bases). The CDR3 protein is CASSYGLRGAGNTIYF. CDR3 coding DNA: TGTGCCAGCAGCTATGGGCTCCGGGGCGCAGGAAACACCATATATTTT.